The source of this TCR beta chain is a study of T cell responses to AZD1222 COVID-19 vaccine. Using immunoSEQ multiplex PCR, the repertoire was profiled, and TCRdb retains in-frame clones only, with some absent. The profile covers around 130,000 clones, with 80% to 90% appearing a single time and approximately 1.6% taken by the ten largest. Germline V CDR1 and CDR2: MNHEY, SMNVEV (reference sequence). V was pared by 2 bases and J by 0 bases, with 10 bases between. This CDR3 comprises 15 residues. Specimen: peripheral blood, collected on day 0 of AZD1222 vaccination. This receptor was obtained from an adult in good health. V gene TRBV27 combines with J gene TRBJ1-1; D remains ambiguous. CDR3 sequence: CASSLRGLMNTEAFF. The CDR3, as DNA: TGTGCCAGCAGTTTAAGAGGACTAATGAACACTGAAGCTTTCTTT.